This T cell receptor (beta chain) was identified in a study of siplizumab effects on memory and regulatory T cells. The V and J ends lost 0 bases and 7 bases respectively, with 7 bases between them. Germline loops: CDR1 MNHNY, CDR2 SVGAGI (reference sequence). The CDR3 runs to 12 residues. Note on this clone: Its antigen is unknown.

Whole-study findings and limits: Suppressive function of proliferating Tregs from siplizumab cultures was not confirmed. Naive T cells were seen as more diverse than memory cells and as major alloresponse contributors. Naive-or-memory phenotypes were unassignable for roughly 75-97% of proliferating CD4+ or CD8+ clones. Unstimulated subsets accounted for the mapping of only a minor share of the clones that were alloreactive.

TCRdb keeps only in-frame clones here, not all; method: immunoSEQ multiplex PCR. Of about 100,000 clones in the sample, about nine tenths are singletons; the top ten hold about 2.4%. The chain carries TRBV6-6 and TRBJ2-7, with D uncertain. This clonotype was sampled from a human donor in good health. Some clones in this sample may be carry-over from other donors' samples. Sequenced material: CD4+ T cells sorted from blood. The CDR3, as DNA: TGTGCCAGCAGTTACTCTATGGGAGAGCAGTACTTC. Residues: CASSYSMGEQYF.